These T cell receptor beta chains were read from a single sample in a study of radiation and T cells in renal cell carcinoma. The method was immunoSEQ multiplex PCR; TCRdb's version includes in-frame clones alone and lacks a portion of them. The data show about 150,000 clones, with 87% seen just once and 10% to 15% held by the top ten. Specimen: blood, collected from a patient whose treatment included radiotherapy and nephrectomy. Receptors were obtained from a woman in her fifties or sixties with renal cell carcinoma. The CDR3 runs from the conserved cysteine through the conserved F or W. A D gene is named only where the DNA matches it firmly. Rows give clone size only sometimes, using once, few, many, or a class for an expanded clone.

j_call v_call d_call clone_size cdr3_nt cdr3_aa
TRBJ1-4 TRBV19 NA NA TGTGCCAGTAGTATGGCAGGGTCCGATCGGCTGTTTTTT CASSMAGSDRLFF
TRBJ2-5 TRBV7-9 TRBD2 NA TGTGCCAGCACCCCCCGGGGCGGGGGGTACCAAGAGACCCAGTACTTC CASTPRGGGYQETQYF
TRBJ2-7 TRBV7-2 NA NA TGTGCCAGCAGCGAATATATTGCGGGCGAGCAGTACTTC CASSEYIAGEQYF
TRBJ2-3 TRBV30 TRBD1 NA TGTGCCTGGAGTGATGACAGGGGTATACAAGATACGCAGTATTTT CAWSDDRGIQDTQYF
TRBJ1-1 TRBV4-1 NA NA TGCGCCAGCAGCCATGAGGGCAGGGGCACTGAAGCTTTCTTT CASSHEGRGTEAFF
TRBJ1-2 TRBV30 TRBD1 NA TGTGCCTGCCCCGGGACAGGTGGCTATGGCTACACCTTC CACPGTGGYGYTF
TRBJ2-5 TRBV15 TRBD2 NA TGTGCCACCAGCAGAGATCCCAGCGGGGGGGCGATAAAGACCCAGTACTTC CATSRDPSGGAIKTQYF
TRBJ2-7 TRBV6-1 NA NA TGTGCCAGCAGTGAACTGAACTACGAGCAGTACTTC CASSELNYEQYF
TRBJ1-1 TRBV7-9 NA NA TGTGCCAGCAGCTTAGAGGGGCACACTGAAGCTTTCTTT CASSLEGHTEAFF
TRBJ1-4 TRBV5-1 TRBD1 NA TGCGCCAGCAGATCCGGGACAGCAACTAATGAAAAACTGTTTTTT CASRSGTATNEKLFF
TRBJ1-2 TRBV7-9 NA NA TGTGCCAGCAGCCCGCGCAATGGCTACACCTTC CASSPRNGYTF
TRBJ2-4 TRBV15 NA once TGTGCCACCAGCAGTTCCCCCCTACTAGCAGCCAAAAACATTCAGTACTTC CATSSSPLLAAKNIQYF
TRBJ1-3 TRBV29-1 NA NA TGCAGCGTTGGGGCCGTAGAGTCAGGGGCCCTCTCTGGAAACACCATATATTTT CSVGAVESGALSGNTIYF
TRBJ2-7 TRBV7-6 NA NA TGTGCCAGCAGCTCCCTCTCCTACGAGCAGTACTTC CASSSLSYEQYF
TRBJ2-1 TRBV7-8 TRBD2 NA TGTGCCAGCAGCTTCCCACTAGCGGGGGGATACAATGAGCAGTTCTTC CASSFPLAGGYNEQFF
TRBJ2-1 TRBV19 TRBD1 NA TGTGCCAGTAGTGTCCGGGTGAACAGGGGGAAGGATGAGCAGTTCTTC CASSVRVNRGKDEQFF
TRBJ1-1 TRBV13 NA NA TGTGCCAGCAGCTTAGAAGGGTGGGAATGGTACACTGAAGCTTTCTTT CASSLEGWEWYTEAFF
TRBJ2-5 TRBV28 NA NA TGTGCCAGCAGTTATCTGACGGTCCAAGAGACCCAGTACTTC CASSYLTVQETQYF
TRBJ1-1 TRBV19 TRBD1 NA TGTGCCAGTAGTAACCCAGGGGGCAGCAACACTGAAGCTTTCTTT CASSNPGGSNTEAFF
TRBJ1-1 TRBV30 NA NA TGTGCCTGGAGTGTCCGGGTGGGGGAGGTGGGCGCTGAAGCTTTCTTT CAWSVRVGEVGAEAFF
TRBJ2-7 TRBV5-1 NA NA TGCGCCAGCAGCTTGGGACAGGCCTCCTACGAGCAGTACTTC CASSLGQASYEQYF
TRBJ2-5 TRBV9 NA NA TGTGCCAGCAGTTGGGACCAAGAGACCCAGTACTTC CASSWDQETQYF
TRBJ1-6 TRBV6-5 NA NA TGTGCCAGCACACAGTCTTTCTCCTATAATTCACCCCTCCACTTT CASTQSFSYNSPLHF
TRBJ1-1 TRBV19 NA NA TGTGCCAGTAGCCCTAAGATTAGTATCGAAACTTTCTTT CASSPKISIETFF
TRBJ2-4 TRBV6-1 NA NA TGTGCCAGCAGTGAAGGGCAGGACGGGAAAAACATTCAGTACTTC CASSEGQDGKNIQYF
TRBJ2-1 TRBV14 NA NA TGTGCCAGCAGTCGCACTTTTTCCTACAATGAGCAGTTCTTC CASSRTFSYNEQFF
TRBJ1-2 TRBV6-5 TRBD1 once TGTGCCAGCAGGGTCGGACAGGGTTCCTATGGCTACACCTTC CASRVGQGSYGYTF
TRBJ2-6 TRBV5-4 NA NA TGTGCCAGCAGCACCAATAGTCAAAGCCGATCTGGGGCCAACGTCCTGACTTTC CASSTNSQSRSGANVLTF
TRBJ1-1 TRBV2 NA NA TGTGCCAGCAGTTCATATCTTGACACTGAAGCTTTCTTT CASSSYLDTEAFF
TRBJ2-3 TRBV4-1 NA NA TGCGCCAGCAGCCAAGCCCCGGACAGGGAGGGAGATACGCAGTATTTT CASSQAPDREGDTQYF
TRBJ2-7 TRBV7-7 NA NA TGTGCTAGCAGCTCGATGGACGGCAGTTACGAGCAGTACTTC CASSSMDGSYEQYF
TRBJ1-1 TRBV5-4 NA NA TGTGCCAGCAGCTTGTCGTCAGGGGAAGCTTTCTTT CASSLSSGEAFF
TRBJ2-5 TRBV7-7 TRBD1 NA TGTGCTAGCAGCCTGGCCGGGACAGTTCAAGAGACCCAGTACTTC CASSLAGTVQETQYF
TRBJ1-2 TRBV29-1 NA NA TGCAGCGTTGTGGAGGTTGAGAGAGGAGGCTACACCTTC CSVVEVERGGYTF
TRBJ2-3 TRBV6-1 NA NA TGTGCCAGCAGTGGTCTGACAGATACGCAGTATTTT CASSGLTDTQYF
TRBJ1-1 TRBV19 NA few TGTGCCAGTAGTATGATTGTGAACACTGAAGCTTTCTTT CASSMIVNTEAFF
TRBJ2-2 TRBV11-2 NA NA TGTGCCAGCAGCTTAGGCGCGAACACCGGGGAGCTGTTTTTT CASSLGANTGELFF
TRBJ2-7 TRBV7-9 TRBD2 NA TGTGCCAGCAGCTTAGCGGGGGGAGGGTCCTACGAGCAGTACTTC CASSLAGGGSYEQYF
TRBJ1-3 TRBV6-1 NA NA TGTGCCAGCAGATCGACAGCCAACTCTGGAAACACCATATATTTT CASRSTANSGNTIYF
TRBJ2-1 TRBV6-1 TRBD2 once TGTGCCAGCAGTGGACTAGCGGGGGGGCTAGAGCAGTTCTTC CASSGLAGGLEQFF
TRBJ2-1 TRBV6-5 NA NA TGTGCCAGCAGTTCCGGGGGCGGGGTTAGTAATGAGCAGTTCTTC CASSSGGGVSNEQFF
TRBJ1-2 TRBV2 NA once TGTGCCAGCAGTCCGGGTCAGGGTGTGACGGCAGCCTTC CASSPGQGVTAAF
TRBJ1-5 TRBV6-1 NA NA TGTGCCAGCAGTGAACAGGACACCAATCAGCCCCAGCATTTT CASSEQDTNQPQHF
TRBJ2-7 TRBV15 NA few TGTGCCACCAGCAGAGCGGCAGGGTCCTACGAGCAGTACTTC CATSRAAGSYEQYF
TRBJ1-1 TRBV5-1 NA NA TGCGCCAGCAGCTTGACCGGCACGGGGACTGAAGCTTTCTTT CASSLTGTGTEAFF